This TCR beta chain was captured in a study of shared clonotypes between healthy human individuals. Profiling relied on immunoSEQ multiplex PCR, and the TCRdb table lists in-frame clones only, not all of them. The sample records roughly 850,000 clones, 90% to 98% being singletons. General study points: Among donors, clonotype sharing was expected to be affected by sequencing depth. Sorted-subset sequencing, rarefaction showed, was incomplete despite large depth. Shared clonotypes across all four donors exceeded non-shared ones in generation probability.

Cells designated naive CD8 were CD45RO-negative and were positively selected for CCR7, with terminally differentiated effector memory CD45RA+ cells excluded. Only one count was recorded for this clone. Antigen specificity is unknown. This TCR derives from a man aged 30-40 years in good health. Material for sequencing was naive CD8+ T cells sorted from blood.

CDR3 coding DNA: TGTGCCAGCAGTTTATTGGCCAATCAGCCCCAGCATTTT. It yields the protein CASSLLANQPQHF. The J gene is TRBJ1-5, the V gene TRBV27; D remains unclear. Trimming pared 1 base from V and 3 bases from J, leaving 4 bases between. Germline lookup yields CDR1 MNHEY and CDR2 SMNVEV (reference sequence). CDR3 length: 13 residues.